This entry is about one TCR beta chain. This sample was taken from a study of response to subunit inactivated influenza vaccine. TCRdb called the RT-PCR reads again in MiXCR, with one record for every CDR3 protein. The sample yields about 540,000 distinct CDR3 sequences, approximately 22% seen once. These data also featured in a second study, about T cells expressing NK-cell markers. That investigation notes: Scientists made TCR beta cDNA using 5'RACE template switching with UMIs. HCMV seropositivity marked seven of the eight sequenced donors; one was seronegative. Among the experiments, several used an anti-gamma-delta TCR antibody to restrict sorting to alpha-beta TCR T cells. For a handful of donors, these clonotypes were likewise the leading ones in the CD3+CD56-NKG2C+ fraction.

The sequence was obtained from a man aged 45-60 years who received an inactivated influenza vaccine. Material: CD4+ T cells sorted from PBMCs, obtained 12 days after vaccination.

The CDR3 nucleotides read TGCGCCAGCAGCCAAGCTACAGGGGACGGCACCGGGGAGCTGTTTTTT. It is translated as CASSQATGDGTGELFF. The chain links TRBV4-1 to TRBJ2-2, with 7 bases identical to TRBD1. The CDR3 runs to 16 residues. Germline values: CDR1 MGHRA, CDR2 YSYEKL. Trimming at V came to 1 base and at J to 4 bases, leaving 6 bases not matched to a gene.